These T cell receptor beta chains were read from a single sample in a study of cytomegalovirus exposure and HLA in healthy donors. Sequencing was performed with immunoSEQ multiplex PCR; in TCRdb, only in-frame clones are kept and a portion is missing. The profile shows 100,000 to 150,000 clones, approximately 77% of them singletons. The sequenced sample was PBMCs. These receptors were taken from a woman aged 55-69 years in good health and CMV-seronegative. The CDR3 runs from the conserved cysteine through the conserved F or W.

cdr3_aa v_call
CASRKLGLAHEQYF TRBV27
CASSWTGFATDTQYF TRBV5-4
CAWSLPGSFNQPQHF TRBV30
CASNRLAGGVDEQFF TRBV6-1
CASNRSYGYTF TRBV6-4
CASNPRTQNTEAFF TRBV5-8
CASSVGFNYGYTF TRBV28
CASSLGDTNTGELFF TRBV7-9
CASSSYIGSTDTQYF TRBV19
CASKFLGNYNEQFF TRBV27
CSVVLDRGSYGYTF TRBV29-1
CASSLGTGGVQPQHF TRBV28
CASSLVGQRGNHEQYF TRBV5-1
CASSPNRDYQKQYF TRBV28
CASSWVLAAEQYF TRBV5-1
CASSERLAGGTGELFF TRBV2
CASTQGTSGFVEQFF TRBV14
CASSPRTGGYGYTF TRBV6-5
CASSLTSAGAYEQYF TRBV7-3
CASSLSNEQFF TRBV7-9